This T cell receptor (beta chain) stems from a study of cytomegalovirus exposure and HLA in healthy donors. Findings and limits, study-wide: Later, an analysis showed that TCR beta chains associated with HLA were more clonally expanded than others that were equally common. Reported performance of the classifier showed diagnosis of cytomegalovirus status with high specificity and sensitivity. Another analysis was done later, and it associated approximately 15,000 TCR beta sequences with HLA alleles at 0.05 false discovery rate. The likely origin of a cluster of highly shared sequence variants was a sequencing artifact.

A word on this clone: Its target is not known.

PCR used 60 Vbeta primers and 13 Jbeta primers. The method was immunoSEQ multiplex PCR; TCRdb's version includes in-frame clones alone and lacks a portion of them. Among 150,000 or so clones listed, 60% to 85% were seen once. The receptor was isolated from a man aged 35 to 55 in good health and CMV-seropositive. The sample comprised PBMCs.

CDR3 nucleotide sequence: TGCGCCAGCTCACCCGGGACAGACTTGAACGAGCAGTACTTC. Translated: CASSPGTDLNEQYF. This sequence joins TRBV10-1 and TRBJ2-7; 7 bases fit TRBD1. The CDR3 has 14 residues. Germline values: CDR1 WNHNN, CDR2 SYGVQD (reference sequence). With 8 bases clipped from V and 5 bases from J, the junction kept 12 bases outside the gene matches.